This TCR beta chain was recorded in a study of shared T cell receptors in the human thymus. Here immunoSEQ multiplex PCR was the method, and the copy in TCRdb shows in-frame clones only, minus some. The top ten hold 0.0094% of the sample, which has hundreds of thousands of clones, more than 75% seen once. This clone showed up just once. Between the trimmed V and J ends, which lost 3 bases and 4 bases, there was a span of 18 bases. Germline CDR1 MDHEN, CDR2 SYDVKM. This CDR3 has 17 amino acids. These same records also appear under a second study, on human thymus T cells. From that study: Each of the donors was a healthy Finnish infant who was undergoing open corrective cardiac surgery for congenital heart defects. Resected material from corrective heart surgery provided the thymus tissue analysed.

The sequencing input was thymocytes. This clonotype originated in a boy under three years old with a congenital heart defect. The V gene is TRBV28, the J gene TRBJ1-4; D remains ambiguous. CDR3 in DNA: TGTGCCAGCAGTTTGTGGTTGCAGGAGGGCCTTAATGAAAAACTGTTTTTT. Encoded protein: CASSLWLQEGLNEKLFF.